Described below is a single T cell receptor beta chain sequence and its context. CDR3 length: 14 residues. CDR1 and CDR2 from the germline V gene are LGHDT and YNNKEL (reference sequence). V shed 4 bases and J 10 bases; nucleotides not matched to a gene: 6. This record comes from a study of blood T cell repertoires in COVID-19. Study details: Sites across the United States, Italy and Spain contributed samples from acute and convalescent COVID-19. T cells, B-cell-depleted T cells, or PBMCs provided the cDNA or gDNA that served as material.

Per the original methods: Reference gene primer amplification yielded estimated nucleated cell counts. Generated by immunoSEQ multiplex PCR, the TCRdb table keeps only in-frame clones and is missing some. V and J calls and clone size are those listed in that table; D and trimming were worked out from the DNA. This sample carries about 100,000 clones, approximately 80% of them seen once, and the ten largest clones take under 35%. The sequence derives from a man between 65 and 85 years old with active or convalescent COVID-19. Sequences were obtained from peripheral blood. The chain has TRBV3-1 (or the pseudogene TRBV3-2) and TRBJ2-1; 11 nucleotides agree with TRBD2. Here the CDR3 DNA reads TGTGCCAGCAGCCGACTAGCGGGGCCAGGGGAGCAGTTCTTC. It yields the protein CASSRLAGPGEQFF.